This T cell receptor (beta chain) was observed in a study of blood T cell repertoires in COVID-19. About the study: Researchers got acute and convalescent COVID-19 samples from the United States, Italy and Spain. From T cells, B-cell-depleted T cells, or PBMCs came the material, which was cDNA or gDNA.

The assay was immunoSEQ multiplex PCR, and TCRdb's table has in-frame clones only and misses some. The data hold 17,000 or so clones, with 75% to 90% observed a single time. This TCR was sampled from a man aged 45-60 years with active COVID-19. The sequenced material came from peripheral blood.

This chain's CDR3 is CASSSLAGGVGDTQYF. The CDR3 bases are TGTGCCAGCAGCTCTTTAGCGGGAGGGGTCGGGGATACGCAGTATTTT. The V gene is TRBV7-8, the J gene TRBJ2-3; 11 bases line up with TRBD2. Looked up from germline, CDR1 is SGHVS and CDR2 is FQNEAQ. The ends lost 4 bases at V and 6 bases at J; junction bases unmatched: 9. This CDR3 comprises 16 residues.